This T cell receptor (beta chain) was sequenced in a study of T cells after yellow fever vaccination (dated by TCRdb to 2018 to 2020). About the study as a whole: Libraries from fractions with low cell numbers were prepared with the SMART-Seq v4 Ultra Low Input RNA kit. Bulk PBMC replicates and cell subsets were isolated from blood drawn at multiple timepoints before and after both primary and secondary immunization. Two healthy male donors, one aged 18 to 30 and one aged 30 to 40 years, made up the cohort. To follow T-cell clones before and after both primary and booster YFV17D yellow fever vaccination, bulk TCR alpha and beta repertoires underwent longitudinal sequencing.

This clonotype was recorded at least ten times. Its antigen is not yet known. It has no much larger one-base neighbor in the sample; base qualities were not kept. This specimen's treatment or condition label, interpreted: live attenuated yellow fever vaccine strain. At each blood-draw timepoint, two biological replicates of bulk PBMCs were collected. A standard Ficoll-Paque protocol was used to isolate PBMCs from peripheral blood. TriZol was used to extract RNA from bulk PBMCs, from CD4 and CD8 fractions, and from dextramer-positive and dextramer-negative fractions. From the cysteine up to the phenylalanine, the CDR3 has a length of 13 residues. The sequence is cut down to CDR3 DNA, 39 bases in frame from base 1. V lost 4 bases and J lost 5 bases; the stretch between them is 11 bases long. Looking up the germline V gene yields CDR1 SGHTA and CDR2 FQGTGA. The listed sequencing device is Illumina NovaSeq 6000. TCR cDNA was synthesized by 5'RACE template switching, which introduced a universal primer site and unique molecular identifiers. cDNA synthesis was primed from both the TCR alpha and TCR beta constant segments. Library amplification used two PCR steps, and the second PCR step added sample barcodes and sequencing adapters. Sequencing of the libraries was done on either Illumina HiSeq 2500 (2x100 bp) or NovaSeq (2x150 bp). As for how the authors treated the data: MIGEC was used to demultiplex reads and collapse the reads into UMI consensus sequences, and MiXCR was used for V(D)J alignment. Vaccine-responding clonotypes were defined with edgeR using replicate PBMC samples, requiring FDR below 0.01 and a log2 fold change above 5 up to day 15. Each bulk clonotype received a CD4 or CD8 identity based on whether the sequenced CD4 or CD8 repertoire contained that clonotype at higher abundance. TCRdb reanalyzed the raw reads on its own, using fastp at Q25 for trimming and MiXCR for clone calling, and kept in-frame beta chains. Identical CDR3 protein sequences are pooled into one entry, listed with their most common genes and DNA. TCRdb's processing, not the authors', yielded these V and J calls. For this sample there are 250,000 to 350,000 distinct CDR3 sequences; approximately 4.5% appear just once. Approximately 19% of the sample is taken by the ten largest.

Broader findings and caveats from the paper: Only two donors were included in the study, so the extent to which the findings can be generalized is limited. Most clones expanded after primary vaccination were re-detected after the booster (around 96% of CD4 and about 88% of CD8), suggesting broad memory maintenance. A small share of clonotypes was detected in both CD4 and CD8 compartments, with the overlap likely arising from convergent recombination. Compared with the primary T-cell response, the secondary T-cell response was faster but weaker, reaching its peak on day 5 rather than on day 15. FACS-sorted repertoires could contain abundant contaminating clonotypes from the bulk population, so computational filtering was required.

The chain couples TRBV7-3 to TRBJ2-5; matching of 5 bases hints at TRBD2 as the D gene. This receptor was obtained from a man between 18 and 35 years old who received the YFV17D yellow fever vaccine. The sequenced sample was PBMCs, obtained 15 days after the yellow fever booster vaccination. The CDR3 region: CASSSVSGETQYF. The DNA sequence reads TGTGCCAGCAGCTCAGTCTCGGGGGAGACCCAGTACTTC.